The next 16 T cell receptor beta chains were all read from a single sample in a study of OX40 agonist ivuxolimab in advanced cancers. Generated by immunoSEQ multiplex PCR, the TCRdb table keeps only in-frame clones and is missing some. The sample has 85,000 to 95,000 clones; more than 85% are singletons. The sequences come from CD4+ or CD8+ T cells sorted from blood, collected in a trial of the OX40 agonist ivuxolimab. Receptor source: an adult with an advanced solid tumor such as melanoma, head and neck, liver or kidney cancer.

The J gene is TRBJ2-7, the V gene TRBV28; either TRBD1 or TRBD2 may fit D (7 bases each). The CDR3 is 14 residues long. V lost 3 bases to trimming and J lost 4 bases, with 13 bases between them. Germline CDR1 and CDR2: MDHEN and SYDVKM. CDR3 sequence: CASSLGGGFYEQYF. The CDR3 nucleotides read TGTGCCAGCAGTTTGGGAGGGGGCTTTTACGAGCAGTACTTC.

The chain recombines TRBV28 with TRBJ1-1, with a possible D match to TRBD1 (5 bases). Looked up from germline, CDR1 is MDHEN and CDR2 is SYDVKM. V lost 5 bases and J lost 4, with 14 bases in between. This CDR3 is 14 amino acids long. The CDR3 DNA reads TGTGCCAGCAGTCCTGACATTAGGGGCACTGAAGCTTTCTTT. It yields the protein CASSPDIRGTEAFF.

J is TRBJ2-5 and V is TRBV5-4, with D hard to call. Germline values: CDR1 SGHNT, CDR2 YYREEE (reference sequence). Trimming left V 4 bases short and J 0 bases short, with 10 bases between. This CDR3 spans 14 amino acids. The CDR3 protein is CASSPPLYQETQYF. The CDR3 coding sequence is TGTGCCAGCAGCCCCCCCCTGTACCAAGAGACCCAGTACTTC.

CDR3 protein: CASSIGGQTTDTQYF. CDR3 bases: TGTGCCAGTAGTATAGGGGGACAGACCACAGATACGCAGTATTTT. The gene calls are TRBV19 and TRBJ2-3, with 7 nucleotides matching TRBD1. Germline trimming cut 1 base from V and 2 bases from J; bases unmatched to any gene: 3. The CDR3 consists of 15 residues. Germline assignment: CDR1 LNHDA and CDR2 SQIVND (reference sequence).

The rearrangement links TRBV30 to TRBJ2-5; no clear D gene. Germline lookup yields CDR1 GTSNPN and CDR2 SVGIG (reference sequence). V dropped 1 base and J dropped 5 bases, with 8 bases sitting between them. The CDR3 runs to 12 residues. This CDR3 is CAWSAAWETQYF. The CDR3 DNA reads TGTGCCTGGAGTGCGGCGTGGGAGACCCAGTACTTC.

This chain joins TRBV27 and TRBJ2-6; 7 positions agree with TRBD1. There are 20 residues in the CDR3. Germline V lookup: CDR1 MNHEY, CDR2 SMNVEV (reference sequence). With V trimmed by 6 bases and J by 3 bases, 20 bases remained unmatched. In nucleotides, the CDR3 is TGTGCCAGCAGACACGCACTCGGACAGGTACCTAGCCGTGGGGCCAACGTCCTGACTTTC. This gives the protein CASRHALGQVPSRGANVLTF.

The rearrangement joins TRBV18 to TRBJ2-4, with 7 bases aligning to TRBD1. V shed 5 bases, J shed 8 bases, and the junction held 6 bases outside the gene matches. The CDR3 sequence is 13 residues long. Germline CDR1 and CDR2: KGHSH and LQKENI. The CDR3 reads CASSLRQGDIQYF. The CDR3 nucleotides are TGTGCCAGCTCATTACGACAGGGTGACATTCAGTACTTC.

The chain joins TRBV5-4 to TRBJ2-5; 9 nucleotides match TRBD1. J lost 4 bases, V lost 5 bases, and 3 bases had no gene match. The CDR3 is made up of 13 amino acids. Germline V gives CDR1 SGHNT, CDR2 YYREEE (reference sequence). The CDR3 bases are TGTGCCAGCAGTCGGACAGGGGTAGAGACCCAGTACTTC. Its translation: CASSRTGVETQYF.

The chain uses TRBV30 and TRBJ2-2; weak D call: TRBD1 (5 bases). Trimming took 0 bases from V and 1 from J, leaving 12 bases between them. From germline, CDR1 is GTSNPN and CDR2 SVGIG (reference sequence). The CDR3 is 16 amino acids. CDR3 loop: CAWSVRGAKNTGELFF. The CDR3 region has the DNA TGTGCCTGGAGTGTACGTGGGGCGAAGAACACCGGGGAGCTGTTTTTT.

This rearrangement joins TRBV28 to TRBJ1-2; D perhaps matches TRBD1 (6 bases). This CDR3 contains 13 residues. V lost 5 bases, J lost 8 bases, and 15 bases lay in between. CDR1 MDHEN and CDR2 SYDVKM come from the germline V gene. The DNA of the CDR3 is TGTGCCAGCAGTGGGGACACGAGAGGGGGCTACACCTTC. It translates to CASSGDTRGGYTF.

V usage is TRBV28 and J usage is TRBJ1-6; D call uncertain. Germline CDR1 is MDHEN and CDR2 is SYDVKM. The CDR3 sequence is 14 residues long. V was cut by 3 bases and J by 10 bases, with 13 bases left in between. The CDR3 DNA follows: TGTGCCAGCAGTTTGGTTATACGGGTCTCACCCCTCCACTTT. Residues: CASSLVIRVSPLHF.

This clone was counted once. V gene TRBV18 combines with J gene TRBJ2-2; perhaps TRBD2 as D (6 bases). The CDR3 spans 16 residues. Trimming took 3 bases from V and 6 from J, leaving 17 bases between them. Germline lookup yields CDR1 KGHSH and CDR2 LQKENI. CDR3 region: CASSPRGRNNAGELFF. In nucleotides, the CDR3 is TGTGCCAGCTCACCGCGGGGACGGAATAACGCCGGGGAGCTGTTTTTT.

V usage is TRBV29-1 and J usage is TRBJ2-3; 7 bases fit TRBD2. The V gene's germline CDR1 is SQVTM and CDR2 ANQGSEA. This CDR3 is 15 amino acids long. The V and J ends lost 4 bases and 3 bases, in that order; junction bases with no gene match: 10. CDR3 in amino acids: CSVVWGGVRTDTQYF. The CDR3 coding sequence is TGCAGCGTTGTATGGGGAGGGGTAAGGACAGATACGCAGTATTTT.

The gene calls are TRBV2 and TRBJ1-4; D perhaps matches TRBD1 (6 bases). Between the trimmed V and J ends, which lost 7 bases and 6 bases, there was a span of 12 bases. CDR1 and CDR2 (germline): SNHLY, FYNNEI. This CDR3 is built from 13 residues. The CDR3 DNA sequence: TGTGCCAGCATCCCAGGGGTTCATGAAAAACTGTTTTTT. Amino acid sequence: CASIPGVHEKLFF.

The chain has TRBV5-4 and TRBJ2-5, with TRBD2 identical over 12 bases. The CDR3 extends over 14 amino acids. Germline lookup yields CDR1 SGHNT and CDR2 YYREEE (reference sequence). With 4 bases clipped from V and 5 bases from J, the junction kept 3 bases outside the gene matches. CDR3 amino acids: CASSPTSGSETQYF. In DNA, the CDR3 is TGTGCCAGCAGCCCGACTAGCGGGAGCGAGACCCAGTACTTC.

This chain links TRBV11-3 with TRBJ2-3; 12 nucleotides align to TRBD2. Germline assignment: CDR1 SGHNT and CDR2 YENEEA. With 6 bases clipped from V and 3 bases from J, the junction kept 7 bases outside the gene matches. This CDR3 region has 16 residues. As DNA, the CDR3 is TGTGCCAGCAGTCGAGGGACTAGCGGGTTGACAGATACGCAGTATTTT. Its protein product is CASSRGTSGLTDTQYF.